This is a list of T cell receptor beta chains from one sample in a study of beta chain features in type 1 diabetes. The method was immunoSEQ multiplex PCR; TCRdb's version includes in-frame clones alone and lacks a portion of them. In the table there are hundreds of thousands of clones, approximately 10% of which are singletons. The sequenced material came from naive CD4+ T cells from blood. These receptors all come from a man aged 25 to 45 with type 1 diabetes. Both conserved end residues are part of each CDR3. A D gene is named only where the DNA matches it firmly. Clone sizes are given selectively: once, few, many, or a class where the clone is expanded.

>-|16|TRBD2|TRBJ2-1|TRBV18
TGTGCCAGCTCAGTTAGCGGGGGCCCACGTGGGAATGAGCAGTTCTTC
CASSVSGGPRGNEQFF
>few|15|-|TRBJ2-2|TRBV15
TGTGCCACCAGCAGGGAGGGGGCCATCACCGGGGAGCTGTTTTTT
CATSREGAITGELFF
>few|13|-|TRBJ1-2|TRBV6-1
TGTGCCAGCAGTGACGGGAGGTACTATGGCTACACCTTC
CASSDGRYYGYTF
>-|13|-|TRBJ1-5|TRBV18
TGTGCCAGCTCAGGACAGTCGGATCAGCCCCAGCATTTT
CASSGQSDQPQHF
>few|17|-|TRBJ2-7|TRBV15
TGTGCCACCAGCAGAGATTCTGGGGGCAGCTGGGCCTACGAGCAGTACTTC
CATSRDSGGSWAYEQYF
>few|14|-|TRBJ2-7|TRBV7-9
TGTGCCAGCAGCCGTACTGTCCTGGTCTCCGAGCAGTACTTC
CASSRTVLVSEQYF
>-|15|-|TRBJ2-1|TRBV28
TGTGCCAGCAGGCCAGACAGCCAGTCCTACAATGAGCAGTTCTTC
CASRPDSQSYNEQFF
>-|14|-|TRBJ1-6|TRBV28
TGTGCCAGCAGTTTATACAGGGTTAATTCACCCCTCCACTTT
CASSLYRVNSPLHF
>few|14|TRBD1|TRBJ1-5|TRBV4-2
TGTGCCAGCAGCAAGGGACAGGGAGATCAGCCCCAGCATTTT
CASSKGQGDQPQHF
>-|15|-|TRBJ1-5|TRBV9
TGTGCCAGCAGCCCTCTGGGACTGACTAATCAGCCCCAGCATTTT
CASSPLGLTNQPQHF
>few|12|-|TRBJ1-5|TRBV18
TGTGCCAGCTCATCCCGGGGTCAGCCCCAGCATTTT
CASSSRGQPQHF
>-|14|TRBD1|TRBJ2-2|TRBV7-3
TGTGCCAGCAGCTCCGGACAGGGCAATGGGGAGCTGTTTTTT
CASSSGQGNGELFF
>-|13|-|TRBJ2-5|TRBV5-1
TGCGCCAGCAGCCTGGACACCCTAGAGACCCAGTACTTC
CASSLDTLETQYF
>-|14|-|TRBJ2-7|TRBV5-1
TGCGCCAGCAGCTTTTCGGGACTCTCCTACGAGCAGTACTTC
CASSFSGLSYEQYF
>few|16|TRBD1|TRBJ2-7|TRBV14
TGTGCCAGCAGCCAGGCGACAGGGACCTTTGGACACGAGCAGTACTTC
CASSQATGTFGHEQYF
>-|13|-|TRBJ1-2|TRBV2
TGTGCCAGCAGTGGAACGACTGAGGTGGGCTACACCTTC
CASSGTTEVGYTF
>few|13|-|TRBJ1-5|TRBV23-1
TGCGCCAGCAGTCAATCTGCGAATCAGCCCCAGCATTTT
CASSQSANQPQHF